The rows below give T cell receptor beta chains drawn from one sample of a study of identical twins. Each CDR3 protein is one row after TCRdb ran MiXCR on the 5' RACE reads. The sample yields some 240,000 distinct CDR3 sequences, around 8.3% seen once. These sequences were also reported in another study, on yellow fever vaccine responses in identical twins.

The specimen was CD8+ T cells sorted from blood. These receptor sequences come from a young woman in good health. CDR3s include the opening cysteine and the closing phenylalanine or tryptophan. Each record gives: CDR3 protein, CDR3 DNA, J gene, V gene, D gene, clone size. D genes are given only for firm matches. Clone size is shown for a subset of rows, as once, few, many or a class of expanded clone.

CDR3 protein: CASSSGTGVRDTQYF; CDR3 DNA: TGTGCCAGCAGCTCCGGGACAGGGGTCAGAGATACGCAGTATTTT; J gene: TRBJ2-3; V gene: TRBV28; D gene: TRBD1; clone size: many
CDR3 protein: CASSRTTSGGTDTQYF; CDR3 DNA: TGTGCCAGCAGTCGAACCACTAGCGGAGGCACAGATACGCAGTATTTT; J gene: TRBJ2-3; V gene: TRBV6-2/TRBV6-3; D gene: TRBD2; clone size: NA
CDR3 protein: CSVVGGRAYNEQFF; CDR3 DNA: TGCAGCGTTGTTGGCGGGAGAGCGTACAATGAGCAGTTCTTC; J gene: TRBJ2-1; V gene: TRBV29-1; D gene: TRBD2; clone size: many
CDR3 protein: CSASSYGTTFYEQYF; CDR3 DNA: TGCAGTGCTAGTTCATACGGGACTACGTTCTACGAGCAGTACTTC; J gene: TRBJ2-7; V gene: TRBV20-1; D gene: TRBD2; clone size: NA
CDR3 protein: CASSPRTGESTDTQYF; CDR3 DNA: TGTGCCAGCAGCCCGCGGACAGGGGAGAGCACAGATACGCAGTATTTT; J gene: TRBJ2-3; V gene: TRBV7-9; D gene: TRBD1; clone size: few
CDR3 protein: CASSYFFVRDRGDEQFF; CDR3 DNA: TGTGCCAGCAGTTACTTTTTTGTCCGGGACAGGGGCGATGAGCAGTTCTTC; J gene: TRBJ2-1; V gene: TRBV27; D gene: TRBD1; clone size: few
CDR3 protein: CSARLRATYEQYF; CDR3 DNA: TGCAGTGCTAGGTTGCGGGCGACCTACGAGCAGTACTTC; J gene: TRBJ2-7; V gene: TRBV20-1; D gene: NA; clone size: few
CDR3 protein: CSVESMQGGDTQYF; CDR3 DNA: TGCAGCGTTGAATCGATGCAGGGTGGCGATACGCAGTATTTT; J gene: TRBJ2-3; V gene: TRBV29-1; D gene: NA; clone size: many
CDR3 protein: CASSLVMESYEQYF; CDR3 DNA: TGTGCCAGCAGCTTAGTGATGGAAAGCTACGAGCAGTACTTC; J gene: TRBJ2-7; V gene: TRBV7-8; D gene: NA; clone size: NA
CDR3 protein: CASSPETGNPYEQYF; CDR3 DNA: TGTGCCAGCAGCCCGGAGACAGGGAATCCCTACGAGCAGTACTTC; J gene: TRBJ2-7; V gene: TRBV7-9; D gene: TRBD1; clone size: many
CDR3 protein: CASSEELTSTDTQYF; CDR3 DNA: TGTGCCAGCAGTGAAGAACTGACTAGCACAGATACGCAGTATTTT; J gene: TRBJ2-3; V gene: TRBV6-1; D gene: NA; clone size: few
CDR3 protein: CSAVDTSNTGELFF; CDR3 DNA: TGCAGTGCGGTGGACACCTCGAACACCGGGGAGCTGTTTTTT; J gene: TRBJ2-2; V gene: TRBV20-1; D gene: NA; clone size: NA
CDR3 protein: CASSQARDYGYTF; CDR3 DNA: TGTGCCAGCAGCCAAGCAAGAGACTATGGCTACACCTTC; J gene: TRBJ1-2; V gene: TRBV14; D gene: NA; clone size: few
CDR3 protein: CSARFPLDGETQYF; CDR3 DNA: TGCAGTGCTAGATTTCCGCTAGATGGAGAGACCCAGTACTTC; J gene: TRBJ2-5; V gene: TRBV20-1; D gene: NA; clone size: NA
CDR3 protein: CASSQLEGIFAYEQYF; CDR3 DNA: TGTGCCAGCAGCCAGCTGGAGGGAATCTTTGCGTACGAGCAGTACTTC; J gene: TRBJ2-7; V gene: TRBV7-8; D gene: NA; clone size: NA
CDR3 protein: CASSSWTNAYQETQYF; CDR3 DNA: TGCGCCAGCAGCTCCTGGACTAACGCGTACCAAGAGACCCAGTACTTC; J gene: TRBJ2-5; V gene: TRBV5-1; D gene: NA; clone size: few
CDR3 protein: CASSQGGFTGELFF; CDR3 DNA: TGCGCCAGCAGCCAAGGGGGTTTCACCGGGGAGCTGTTTTTT; J gene: TRBJ2-2; V gene: TRBV4-3; D gene: NA; clone size: few
CDR3 protein: CASSPTPGGGQGLDEQFF; CDR3 DNA: TGTGCCAGCAGTCCCACACCGGGAGGGGGACAGGGACTGGATGAGCAGTTCTTC; J gene: TRBJ2-1; V gene: TRBV6-4; D gene: NA; clone size: NA
CDR3 protein: CASSVTRVSEQYF; CDR3 DNA: TGTGCCAGCAGCGTAACCAGGGTAAGCGAGCAGTACTTC; J gene: TRBJ2-7; V gene: TRBV9; D gene: NA; clone size: many
CDR3 protein: CASSSWTEVHEQYF; CDR3 DNA: TGTGCCAGCAGTAGTTGGACAGAAGTCCACGAGCAGTACTTC; J gene: TRBJ2-7; V gene: TRBV21-1; D gene: NA; clone size: NA
CDR3 protein: CASSVGSTYEQYF; CDR3 DNA: TGTGCCAGCAGCGTCGGGTCCACCTACGAGCAGTACTTC; J gene: TRBJ2-7; V gene: TRBV7-8; D gene: NA; clone size: few
CDR3 protein: CATSLGYEQYF; CDR3 DNA: TGTGCCACCTCTCTCGGATACGAGCAGTACTTC; J gene: TRBJ2-7; V gene: TRBV19; D gene: NA; clone size: once
CDR3 protein: CASSLGSGSSDTQYF; CDR3 DNA: TGTGCCAGCAGCTTAGGAAGCGGGAGTTCAGATACGCAGTATTTT; J gene: TRBJ2-3; V gene: TRBV7-6; D gene: TRBD2; clone size: many
CDR3 protein: CASSLAPQPNTEAFF; CDR3 DNA: TGCGCCAGCAGCTTGGCCCCACAACCGAACACTGAAGCTTTCTTT; J gene: TRBJ1-1; V gene: TRBV5-1; D gene: NA; clone size: many
CDR3 protein: CASSYSQGDPGELFF; CDR3 DNA: TGTGCCAGCAGTTACTCGCAGGGGGACCCCGGGGAGCTGTTTTTT; J gene: TRBJ2-2; V gene: TRBV6-5; D gene: TRBD1; clone size: NA
CDR3 protein: CASRVGTGSYEQYF; CDR3 DNA: TGTGCCAGCAGAGTTGGGACAGGGAGCTACGAGCAGTACTTC; J gene: TRBJ2-7; V gene: TRBV27; D gene: TRBD1; clone size: many
CDR3 protein: CAIRDDGTNIYEQYF; CDR3 DNA: TGTGCCATCAGGGATGACGGGACTAACATCTACGAGCAGTACTTC; J gene: TRBJ2-7; V gene: TRBV10-3; D gene: TRBD2; clone size: few
CDR3 protein: CASSQDREEDYEQYF; CDR3 DNA: TGCGCCAGCAGCCAAGATCGAGAGGAGGACTACGAGCAGTACTTC; J gene: TRBJ2-7; V gene: TRBV4-1; D gene: NA; clone size: few
CDR3 protein: CASSFLAELSSYNEQFF; CDR3 DNA: TGTGCCAGCAGCTTTTTAGCGGAGCTGAGCTCCTACAATGAGCAGTTCTTC; J gene: TRBJ2-1; V gene: TRBV7-8; D gene: NA; clone size: once
CDR3 protein: CASGGQGGEQYF; CDR3 DNA: TGTGCCAGCGGCGGACAGGGAGGCGAGCAGTACTTC; J gene: TRBJ2-7; V gene: TRBV27; D gene: TRBD1; clone size: once
CDR3 protein: CASSPGRQLDSPLHF; CDR3 DNA: TGTGCCAGCAGCCCCGGCCGACAGTTAGATTCACCCCTCCACTTT; J gene: TRBJ1-6; V gene: TRBV3-1; D gene: NA; clone size: many
CDR3 protein: CASSEFGGGGYEQYF; CDR3 DNA: TGTGCCAGCAGTGAATTCGGGGGCGGCGGGTACGAGCAGTACTTC; J gene: TRBJ2-7; V gene: TRBV6-4; D gene: NA; clone size: many
CDR3 protein: CASSSFRDRGGYEQYF; CDR3 DNA: TGTGCCAGCAGCTCATTCCGGGACAGGGGTGGCTACGAGCAGTACTTC; J gene: TRBJ2-7; V gene: TRBV11-2; D gene: TRBD1; clone size: few
CDR3 protein: CSARTSPYEQYF; CDR3 DNA: TGCAGCGCCCGGACCTCACCGTACGAGCAGTACTTC; J gene: TRBJ2-7; V gene: TRBV29-1; D gene: NA; clone size: many
CDR3 protein: CASSQIGAGGTDTQYF; CDR3 DNA: TGCGCCAGCAGCCAGATAGGAGCAGGGGGCACAGATACGCAGTATTTT; J gene: TRBJ2-3; V gene: TRBV4-1; D gene: NA; clone size: NA
CDR3 protein: CASTWWVERAGYTEAFF; CDR3 DNA: TGTGCCAGCACATGGTGGGTAGAGAGGGCAGGGTACACTGAAGCTTTCTTT; J gene: TRBJ1-1; V gene: TRBV7-8; D gene: NA; clone size: few
CDR3 protein: CASSTQGSHNEQFF; CDR3 DNA: TGTGCCAGCAGTACACAGGGTAGCCACAATGAGCAGTTCTTC; J gene: TRBJ2-1; V gene: TRBV6-1; D gene: NA; clone size: NA
CDR3 protein: CASSLGLRQAISDSLNTEAFF; CDR3 DNA: TGTGCCAGCAGCTTAGGATTGAGGCAAGCAATTTCCGATTCCCTGAACACTGAAGCTTTCTTT; J gene: TRBJ1-1; V gene: TRBV7-2; D gene: NA; clone size: few
CDR3 protein: CASSQETWQGNSPLHF; CDR3 DNA: TGCGCCAGCAGCCAAGAAACTTGGCAGGGTAATTCACCCCTCCACTTT; J gene: TRBJ1-6; V gene: TRBV4-3; D gene: NA; clone size: NA
CDR3 protein: CASSQSDTQGVNTEAFF; CDR3 DNA: TGTGCCAGCAGCCAGAGCGATACACAGGGGGTGAACACTGAAGCTTTCTTT; J gene: TRBJ1-1; V gene: TRBV7-8; D gene: TRBD1; clone size: few
CDR3 protein: CASSAGAEGYTF; CDR3 DNA: TGTGCCAGCAGCGCCGGGGCAGAAGGCTACACCTTC; J gene: TRBJ1-2; V gene: TRBV9; D gene: NA; clone size: NA
CDR3 protein: CASSLEGIVSSYEQYF; CDR3 DNA: TGTGCCAGCAGCTTAGAAGGTATAGTCAGCTCCTACGAGCAGTACTTC; J gene: TRBJ2-7; V gene: TRBV7-8; D gene: NA; clone size: few
CDR3 protein: CASSPYIAGGHGEQFF; CDR3 DNA: TGTGCCAGCAGCCCCTATATAGCGGGGGGGCACGGTGAGCAGTTCTTC; J gene: TRBJ2-1; V gene: TRBV7-3; D gene: TRBD2; clone size: NA
CDR3 protein: CSARDGGVGWETQYF; CDR3 DNA: TGCAGTGCTAGAGATGGCGGCGTGGGGTGGGAGACCCAGTACTTC; J gene: TRBJ2-5; V gene: TRBV20-1; D gene: NA; clone size: few
CDR3 protein: CASSQDQQAGVLYEQYF; CDR3 DNA: TGTGCCAGCAGCCAAGATCAACAAGCGGGGGTCCTCTACGAGCAGTACTTC; J gene: TRBJ2-7; V gene: TRBV3-1; D gene: TRBD2; clone size: few
CDR3 protein: CASSSLIGTGDYEQYF; CDR3 DNA: TGTGCCAGCAGTTCGTTAATCGGGACAGGAGACTACGAGCAGTACTTC; J gene: TRBJ2-7; V gene: TRBV12-3/TRBV12-4; D gene: TRBD1; clone size: few
CDR3 protein: CASSFGPYLSGTSSYEQYF; CDR3 DNA: TGTGCTAGCAGCTTTGGGCCATACTTGTCCGGGACTAGCTCCTACGAGCAGTACTTC; J gene: TRBJ2-7; V gene: TRBV7-7; D gene: TRBD2; clone size: NA
CDR3 protein: CASSVAGEGYDEQFF; CDR3 DNA: TGTGCCAGCAGCGTGGCAGGGGAGGGGTACGATGAGCAGTTCTTC; J gene: TRBJ2-1; V gene: TRBV9; D gene: NA; clone size: few
CDR3 protein: CASRPEGTWSSYEQYF; CDR3 DNA: TGTGCCAGCAGACCTGAGGGGACTTGGAGCTCCTACGAGCAGTACTTC; J gene: TRBJ2-7; V gene: TRBV2; D gene: NA; clone size: NA
CDR3 protein: CASSLKTGYEQYF; CDR3 DNA: TGTGCCAGCAGCTTAAAGACTGGCTACGAGCAGTACTTC; J gene: TRBJ2-7; V gene: TRBV7-3; D gene: NA; clone size: many
CDR3 protein: CASSDVLSNNEQFF; CDR3 DNA: TGTGCCAGCAGTGATGTCCTTTCCAACAATGAGCAGTTCTTC; J gene: TRBJ2-1; V gene: TRBV2; D gene: NA; clone size: NA
CDR3 protein: CASSPQNGQRNTEAFF; CDR3 DNA: TGCGCCAGCAGCCCCCAAAACGGACAGAGGAACACTGAAGCTTTCTTT; J gene: TRBJ1-1; V gene: TRBV4-1; D gene: NA; clone size: few
CDR3 protein: CSVAHRKNYGYTF; CDR3 DNA: TGCAGCGTTGCCCACAGGAAGAACTATGGCTACACCTTC; J gene: TRBJ1-2; V gene: TRBV29-1; D gene: NA; clone size: many
CDR3 protein: CASSEGRLNTEAFF; CDR3 DNA: TGTGCCAGCAGTGAAGGACGGCTGAACACTGAAGCTTTCTTT; J gene: TRBJ1-1; V gene: TRBV6-1; D gene: NA; clone size: many
CDR3 protein: CASSKQGGYAEAFF; CDR3 DNA: TGTGCCAGCAGCAAACAGGGTGGATACGCTGAAGCTTTCTTT; J gene: TRBJ1-1; V gene: TRBV7-9; D gene: NA; clone size: many